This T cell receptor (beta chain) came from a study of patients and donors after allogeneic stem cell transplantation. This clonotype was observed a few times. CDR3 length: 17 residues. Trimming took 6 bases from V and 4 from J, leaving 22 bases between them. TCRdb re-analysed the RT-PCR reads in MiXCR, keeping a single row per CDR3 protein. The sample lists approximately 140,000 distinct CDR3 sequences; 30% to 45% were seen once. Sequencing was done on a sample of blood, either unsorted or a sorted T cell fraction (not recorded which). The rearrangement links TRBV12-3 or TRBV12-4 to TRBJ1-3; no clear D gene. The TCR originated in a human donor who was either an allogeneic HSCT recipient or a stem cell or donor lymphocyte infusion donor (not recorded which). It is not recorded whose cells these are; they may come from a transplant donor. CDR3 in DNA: TGTGCCAGCAGCGGGGTCGGGCGGTCCCTCTCCGGAAACACCATATATTTT. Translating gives CASSGVGRSLSGNTIYF.